Sequencing of this T cell receptor (beta chain) was carried out in a study of control samples from healthy donors and cancer patients (dated by TCRdb to about 2020). On this clone itself: Its target antigen remains unknown. No much larger clone is present one base from it, and per-base qualities are unavailable.

The germline V gene encodes CDR1 SNHLY and CDR2 FYNNEI. Including the terminal cysteine and phenylalanine, the CDR3 comprises 14 residues. Solely the CDR3 DNA is kept, with 42 bases framed from the first base. V is pruned by 5 bases and J by 6 bases, leaving 7 bases of the junction without a gene match. The library was prepared using the immunoSEQ multiplex PCR assay. The table comes from immuneACCESS by way of TCRdb, which keeps in-frame sequences with V and J called. Part of the clones is missing from these tables; in studies checked, under half for an unresolved V gene and the rest for unknown reasons. This sample gives around 80,000 clones in total; around nine tenths of them show up just once. 5.7% of the sample is held by the ten biggest clonotypes.

Sequenced: blood. The chain is made from TRBV2 and TRBJ1-5, with 7 central nucleotides matching TRBD1. The source of this sequence is a woman aged 45 to 65 in good health. The CDR3 protein is CASSRQGVGQPQHF. The DNA sequence is as follows: TGTGCCAGCAGTCGACAGGGTGTCGGTCAGCCCCAGCATTTT.